One sample yielded the 19 T cell receptor beta chains listed below, sequenced in a study of molecular identifiers for immune sequencing clone quantification. TCRdb reanalysed the PCR reads using MiXCR and keeps one entry per CDR3 protein. Of 550,000 to 750,000 distinct CDR3 sequences listed, 20% are singletons. The sequenced material came from naive CD8+ T cells from blood, with Jurkat cell RNA spiked in. Documented subset: FACS-sorted CD8+CD4-CCR7+CD45RA+ naive T cells. These receptors were obtained from a human donor in good health. Some libraries in this study had Jurkat cell RNA spiked in.

This clonotype was counted many times. V and J are TRBV5-6 and TRBJ2-6; D is uncertain. Trimming cost V 0 bases and J 0 bases, with 7 bases left between them. Germline-derived CDR1 and CDR2 are SGHDT and YYEEEE. The CDR3 has 16 amino acids. Here the CDR3 DNA reads TGTGCCAGCAGCTTGGAGGAGCGCTCTGGGGCCAACGTCCTGACTTTC. Its translation is CASSLEERSGANVLTF.

The sample holds many counts of this clonotype. The chain carries TRBV28 and TRBJ2-3; 10 positions agree with TRBD2. Germline CDR1 reads MDHEN; CDR2 reads SYDVKM. The V gene end was trimmed by 3 bases and the J gene end by 14 bases; junction bases not matched to a gene: 11. This CDR3 has 14 residues. This CDR3 reads CASSFRLAGLFRYF. CDR3 bases: TGTGCCAGCAGTTTCAGACTAGCGGGTTTGTTTAGGTATTTT.

This clonotype showed up many times. The chain recombines TRBV7-9 with TRBJ1-1; possible D gene TRBD1, 6 bases. The CDR3 is made up of 13 amino acids. Germline V gene sequence: CDR1 SEHNR, CDR2 FQNEAQ (reference sequence). With 2 bases removed from V and 10 bases from J, the gap between germline ends came to 14 bases. The CDR3 sequence is CASSLPGGQGAFF. In DNA form, the CDR3 reads TGTGCCAGCAGCTTACCCGGGGGGCAGGGAGCTTTCTTT.

This clonotype was observed at least ten times. The genes are TRBV11-2 and TRBJ2-3, with unresolved D. The CDR3 spans 16 residues. V was pared by 2 bases and J by 1 base, with 13 bases between. Germline V gene sequence: CDR1 SGHAT, CDR2 FQNNGV. The chain's CDR3 is CASSLYLGSGTDTQYF. CDR3 coding DNA: TGTGCCAGCAGCTTATATTTGGGGTCCGGCACAGATACGCAGTATTTT.

This clonotype was seen more than once but under ten times. The chain links TRBV29-1 to TRBJ1-2; no clear D. The length of the CDR3 is 12 residues. With 8 bases removed from V and 7 bases from J, the gap between germline ends came to 17 bases. Germline values: CDR1 SQVTM, CDR2 ANQGSEA. The CDR3 loop reads CSSLLPRIGYTF. CDR3 nucleotide sequence: TGCAGCTCCCTCCTCCCCAGGATTGGCTACACCTTC.

This clonotype has a handful of counts. This chain joins TRBV18 and TRBJ2-5; 8 nucleotides match TRBD1. The V gene's germline CDR1 is KGHSH and CDR2 LQKENI. The CDR3 runs to 12 residues. V was clipped by 8 bases and J by 4 bases; unmatched bases: 3. As DNA, the CDR3 is TGTGCCAGCCAAGACAGGGGAGAGACCCAGTACTTC. This codes for CASQDRGETQYF.

This clonotype was counted many times. V is TRBV19 and J is TRBJ1-1; TRBD1 is a possible D gene (5 bases). Per germline, CDR1 LNHDA and CDR2 SQIVND (reference sequence). V was clipped by 1 base and J by 3 bases, with 15 bases between them. The CDR3 contains 16 residues. The CDR3 bases are TGTGCCAGTAGTATAGGGACAAGGACGACGTACACTGAAGCTTTCTTT. The encoded protein is CASSIGTRTTYTEAFF.

The V gene is TRBV13, the J gene TRBJ1-3; the D is unclear. Looked up from germline, CDR1 is PRHDT and CDR2 is FYEKMQ (reference sequence). There are 15 residues in the CDR3. V lost 5 bases and J 0 bases, leaving 11 bases between the germline ends. The CDR3 nucleotides are TGTGCCAGCAGCGAACGGGTTGGCTCTGGAAACACCATATATTTT. It specifies CASSERVGSGNTIYF.

This clonotype was recorded at least ten times. The chain has TRBV29-1 and TRBJ2-7; 8 bases are shared with TRBD1. The CDR3 has 14 residues. The germline CDR1 and CDR2 sequences are SQVTM and ANQGSEA. J lost 3 bases, V lost 7 bases, and 11 bases had no gene match. CDR3 DNA: TGCAGCGCAGCTCAACGAGACAGGGGCTACGAGCAGTACTTC. It encodes CSAAQRDRGYEQYF.

This sequence joins TRBV10-1 and TRBJ2-1, with 12 bases fitting TRBD2. The CDR3 is made up of 17 amino acids. Germline loops: CDR1 WNHNN, CDR2 SYGVQD (reference sequence). With V trimmed by 4 bases and J by 7 bases, 11 bases remained unmatched. The CDR3: CASSVKAASGRVNEQFF. The CDR3 bases are TGCGCCAGCAGTGTGAAAGCGGCTAGCGGGAGGGTGAATGAGCAGTTCTTC.

This clonotype was seen at least ten times. The rearrangement joins TRBV20-1 to TRBJ1-1; D unresolved. The CDR3 length is 15 residues. V was trimmed by 4 bases and J by 4 bases, leaving 19 bases between them. Looked up from germline, CDR1 is DFQATT and CDR2 is SNEGSKA (reference sequence). CDR3: CSANSFRGFGTEAFF. CDR3 DNA: TGCAGTGCTAATAGTTTTCGGGGATTCGGCACTGAAGCTTTCTTT.

Details on this clonotype: A read error may explain this, as a much larger clone is one base away. V and J are TRBV4-1 and TRBJ2-7; 7 bases are a match to TRBD1. V gave up 2 bases and J gave up 2 bases; unmatched junction bases: 3. Germline-derived CDR1 and CDR2 are MGHRA and YSYEKL. The CDR3 contains 14 residues. CDR3 bases: TGCGCCAGCAGCCAACGGGGACAGACCTACGAGCAGTACTTC. It specifies CASSQRGQTYEQYF.

There are many counts of this clonotype. V is TRBV12-3 or TRBV12-4 and J is TRBJ2-7, with 7 nucleotides matching TRBD1. V lost 4 bases, J lost 6 bases, and 3 bases stayed unmatched. This CDR3 comprises 12 residues. CDR3 residues: CASSSTGVEQYF. CDR3 nucleotides: TGTGCCAGCAGTTCCACAGGGGTCGAGCAGTACTTC.

V usage is TRBV2 and J usage is TRBJ1-5; 9 bases match TRBD1. Germline V gene sequence: CDR1 SNHLY, CDR2 FYNNEI. The length of the CDR3 is 17 residues. The ends lost 5 bases at V and 0 bases at J; junction bases unmatched: 8. The CDR3 sequence is CASSRTGERYSNQPQHF. CDR3 nucleotides: TGTGCCAGCAGTAGGACAGGGGAGAGATATAGCAATCAGCCCCAGCATTTT. Full variable domain (remainder filled in from reference TRBV2 and TRBJ1-5): EPEVTQTPSHQVTQMGQEVILRCVPISNHLYFYWYRQILGQKVEFLVSFYNNEISEKSEIFDDQFSVERPDGSNFTLKIRSTKLEDSAMYFCASSRTGERYSNQPQHFGDGTRLSIL.

This clonotype showed up many times. The chain joins TRBV19 to TRBJ1-1, with TRBD1 matching 9 bases. In germline, CDR1 is LNHDA, CDR2 SQIVND (reference sequence). The CDR3 length is 14 residues. Trimming removed 5 bases from V and 3 bases from J; junction bases left unmatched: 4. This CDR3 reads CASSSGQGHTEAFF. DNA for the CDR3: TGTGCCAGTAGTTCTGGACAGGGGCACACTGAAGCTTTCTTT.

With regard to this clonotype: One junction end does not reproduce the germline sequence, and a read error may be involved. The chain links TRBV24-1 to TRBJ2-2; D possibly corresponds to TRBD2 (5 bases). The CDR3 consists of 14 residues. Germline lookup yields CDR1 KGHDR and CDR2 SFDVKD. The CDR3 region has the DNA TGTGCCACCTGTGATGACGGATACACCGGGGAGCCGTTTTTT. It yields the protein CATCDDGYTGEPFF.

Ten or more counts support this clonotype. The V and J genes are TRBV3-1 and TRBJ1-1; no definite D call. CDR1 and CDR2 from the germline V gene are LGHDT and YNNKEL (reference sequence). This CDR3 has 17 residues. V gave up 0 bases and J gave up 4 bases, with 18 bases separating them. The CDR3 nucleotides read TGTGCCAGCAGCCAAGATCCCGGATGGGCGGAGGGCACTGAAGCTTTCTTT. As protein: CASSQDPGWAEGTEAFF.

This clonotype occurred many times. This chain uses TRBV3-1 with TRBJ1-2; D gene uncertain. Germline values: CDR1 LGHDT, CDR2 YNNKEL (reference sequence). V lost 1 base, J lost 1 base, and 10 bases lay in between. This CDR3 is built from 15 residues. The CDR3 is CASSQGFGYNYGYTF. DNA for the CDR3: TGTGCCAGCAGCCAAGGGTTTGGGTATAACTATGGCTACACCTTC.

This clonotype has ten or more counts. The rearrangement joins TRBV21-1 to TRBJ2-5; the table's D call TRBD1 went unverified against the DNA. TRBV21-1 has pseudogene status. CDR3 size: 16 residues. The CDR3: CASSKDLLPPGETQYF. DNA for the CDR3: TGTGCCAGCAGCAAAGACCTCCTACCACCCGGAGAGACCCAGTACTTC.